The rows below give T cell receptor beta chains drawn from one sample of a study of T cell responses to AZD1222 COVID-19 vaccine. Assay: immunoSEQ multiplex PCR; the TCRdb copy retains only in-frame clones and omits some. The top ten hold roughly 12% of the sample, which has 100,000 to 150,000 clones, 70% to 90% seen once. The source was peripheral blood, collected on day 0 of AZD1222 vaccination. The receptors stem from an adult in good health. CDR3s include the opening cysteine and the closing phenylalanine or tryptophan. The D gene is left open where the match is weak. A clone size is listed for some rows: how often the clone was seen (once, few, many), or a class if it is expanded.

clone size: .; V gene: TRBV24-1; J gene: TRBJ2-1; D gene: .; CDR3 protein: CATSDLWPSSYNEQFF; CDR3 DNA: TGTGCCACCAGTGATTTGTGGCCGAGCTCCTACAATGAGCAGTTCTTC
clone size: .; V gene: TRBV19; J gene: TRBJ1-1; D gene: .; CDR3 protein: CASRAGVNTEAFF; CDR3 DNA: TGTGCCAGTAGGGCGGGGGTGAACACTGAAGCTTTCTTT
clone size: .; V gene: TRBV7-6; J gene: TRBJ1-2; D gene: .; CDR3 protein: CASSSYTGANYGYTF; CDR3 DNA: TGTGCCAGCAGCTCTTATACAGGTGCTAACTATGGCTACACCTTC
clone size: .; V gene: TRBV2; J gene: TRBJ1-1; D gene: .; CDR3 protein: CASIGQQKYEAFF; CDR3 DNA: TGTGCCAGCATTGGACAGCAGAAGTATGAAGCTTTCTTT
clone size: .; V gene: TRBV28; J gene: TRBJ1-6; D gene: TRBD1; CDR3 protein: CASSMDRAPSPLHF; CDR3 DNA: TGTGCCAGCAGTATGGACAGGGCTCCCTCACCCCTCCACTTT
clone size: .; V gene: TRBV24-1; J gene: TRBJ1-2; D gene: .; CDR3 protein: CATSETAAYGYTF; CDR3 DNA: TGTGCCACCAGTGAAACGGCAGCCTATGGCTACACCTTC
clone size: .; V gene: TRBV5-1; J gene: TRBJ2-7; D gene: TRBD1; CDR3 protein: CASSAGTGTYEQYF; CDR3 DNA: TGCGCCAGCAGCGCGGGGACAGGGACCTACGAGCAGTACTTC
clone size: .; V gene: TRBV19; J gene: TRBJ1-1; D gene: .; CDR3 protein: CASSLGLLNTEAFF; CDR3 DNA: TGTGCCAGTAGTTTGGGACTCTTGAACACTGAAGCTTTCTTT
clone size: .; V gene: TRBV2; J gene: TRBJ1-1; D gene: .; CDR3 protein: CASSGFGTTEAFF; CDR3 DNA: TGTGCCAGCAGTGGTTTCGGAACCACTGAAGCTTTCTTT
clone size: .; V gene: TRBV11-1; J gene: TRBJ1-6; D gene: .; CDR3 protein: CASRAPRGRSLHF; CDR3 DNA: TGTGCCAGCAGGGCGCCGAGGGGCCGATCCCTCCACTTT
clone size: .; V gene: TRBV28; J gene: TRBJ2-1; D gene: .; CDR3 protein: CASNFGENEQFF; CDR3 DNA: TGTGCCAGCAACTTTGGGGAGAATGAGCAGTTCTTC
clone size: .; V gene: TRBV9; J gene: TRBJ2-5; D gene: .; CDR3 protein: CASSVGQGGETQYF; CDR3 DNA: TGTGCCAGCAGCGTAGGACAGGGAGGAGAGACCCAGTACTTC
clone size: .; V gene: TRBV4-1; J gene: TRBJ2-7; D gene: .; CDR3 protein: CASSRGSGQAIFYEQYF; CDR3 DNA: TGCGCCAGCAGCCGCGGATCCGGGCAGGCGATATTTTACGAGCAGTACTTC
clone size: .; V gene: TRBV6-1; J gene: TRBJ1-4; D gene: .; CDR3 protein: CASSESQERKLFF; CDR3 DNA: TGTGCCAGCAGTGAATCACAGGAGCGAAAACTGTTTTTT
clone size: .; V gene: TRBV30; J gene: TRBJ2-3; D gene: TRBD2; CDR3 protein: CAWSSGTSGSEDTQYF; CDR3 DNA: TGTGCCTGGAGTTCCGGGACTAGCGGGAGTGAGGATACGCAGTATTTT
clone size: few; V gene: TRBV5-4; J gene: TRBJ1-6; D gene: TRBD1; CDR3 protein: CASSLSTGTENSPLHF; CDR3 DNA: TGTGCCAGCAGCTTGAGCACCGGGACAGAGAATTCACCCCTCCACTTT
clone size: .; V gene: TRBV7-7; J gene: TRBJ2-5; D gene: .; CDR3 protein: CASSLGTGETQYF; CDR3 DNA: TGTGCCAGCAGCTTAGGGACGGGAGAGACCCAGTACTTC
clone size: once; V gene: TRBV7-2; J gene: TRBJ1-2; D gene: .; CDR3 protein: CASSLGPGGYTF; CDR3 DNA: TGTGCCAGCAGCCTGGGGCCGGGTGGCTACACCTTC
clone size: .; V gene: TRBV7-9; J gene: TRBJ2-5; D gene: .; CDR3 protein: CASSLEAGGETQYF; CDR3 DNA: TGTGCCAGCAGCTTAGAGGCGGGTGGAGAGACCCAGTACTTC
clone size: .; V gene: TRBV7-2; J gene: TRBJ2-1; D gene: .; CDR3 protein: CASTRIGGSSYNEQFF; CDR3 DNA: TGTGCCAGCACCCGGATTGGGGGGAGCTCCTACAATGAGCAGTTCTTC
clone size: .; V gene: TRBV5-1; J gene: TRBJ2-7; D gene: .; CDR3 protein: CASSLGGREQYF; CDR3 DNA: TGCGCCAGCAGCTTGGGGGGAAGGGAGCAGTACTTC
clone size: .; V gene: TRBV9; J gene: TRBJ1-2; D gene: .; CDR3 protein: CASSPWTDPIYGYTF; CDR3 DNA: TGTGCCAGCAGCCCCTGGACAGATCCAATTTATGGCTACACCTTC
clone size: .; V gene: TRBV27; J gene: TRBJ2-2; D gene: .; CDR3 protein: CASSFRGDAGELFF; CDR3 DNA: TGTGCCAGCAGTTTTAGAGGCGACGCCGGGGAGCTGTTTTTT
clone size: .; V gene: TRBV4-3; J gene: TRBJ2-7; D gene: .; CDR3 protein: CASSQGTSYEQYF; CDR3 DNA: TGCGCCAGCAGCCAGGGAACATCCTACGAGCAGTACTTC
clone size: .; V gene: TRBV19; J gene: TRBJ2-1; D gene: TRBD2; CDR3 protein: CASSGGRGYNEQFF; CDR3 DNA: TGTGCCAGTAGTGGCGGGAGGGGGTACAATGAGCAGTTCTTC
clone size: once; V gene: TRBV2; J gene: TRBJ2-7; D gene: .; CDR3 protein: CASSEISESSYEQYF; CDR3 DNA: TGTGCCAGCAGTGAAATATCAGAAAGCTCCTACGAGCAGTACTTC
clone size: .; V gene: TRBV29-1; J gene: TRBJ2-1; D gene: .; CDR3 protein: CSVVPGLGNEQFF; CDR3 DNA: TGCAGCGTGGTACCGGGACTGGGCAATGAGCAGTTCTTC
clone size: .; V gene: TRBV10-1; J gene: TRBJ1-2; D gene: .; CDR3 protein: CASSGQDGYTF; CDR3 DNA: TGCGCCAGCAGTGGACAGGATGGCTACACCTTC